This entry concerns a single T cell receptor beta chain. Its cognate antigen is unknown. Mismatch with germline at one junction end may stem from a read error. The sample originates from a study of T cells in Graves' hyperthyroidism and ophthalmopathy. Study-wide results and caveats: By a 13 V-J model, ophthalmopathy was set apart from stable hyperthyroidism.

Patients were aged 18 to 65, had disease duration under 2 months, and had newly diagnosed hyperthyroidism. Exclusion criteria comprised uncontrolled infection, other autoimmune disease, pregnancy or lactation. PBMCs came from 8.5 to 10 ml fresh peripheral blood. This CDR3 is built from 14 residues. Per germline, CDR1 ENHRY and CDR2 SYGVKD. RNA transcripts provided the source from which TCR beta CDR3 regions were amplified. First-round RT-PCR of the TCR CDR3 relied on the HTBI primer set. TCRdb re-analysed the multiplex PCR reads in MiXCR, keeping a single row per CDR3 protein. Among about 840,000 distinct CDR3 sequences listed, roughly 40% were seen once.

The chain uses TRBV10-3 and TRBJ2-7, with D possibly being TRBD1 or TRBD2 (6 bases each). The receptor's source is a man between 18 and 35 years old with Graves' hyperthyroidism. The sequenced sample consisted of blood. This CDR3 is CASSGGTKIGEQYF. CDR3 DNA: TGTGCCAGCAGTGGCGGGACAAAAATAGGCGAGCAGTACTTC.